The next 13 T cell receptor beta chains were all read from a single sample in a study of patients and donors after allogeneic stem cell transplantation. TCRdb reprocessed the RT-PCR reads via MiXCR and lists one record per CDR3 protein. The profile covers 200,000 to 250,000 distinct CDR3 sequences, with around two fifths appearing a single time and under 14% taken by the ten largest. The specimen was blood, either unsorted or a sorted T cell fraction (not recorded which). The receptors here all came from a human donor who was either an allogeneic HSCT recipient or a stem cell or donor lymphocyte infusion donor (not recorded which). It is not recorded whose cells these are; they may come from a transplant donor.

The chain is built from TRBV12-3 or TRBV12-4 and TRBJ2-7; no reliable D call. V was clipped by 3 bases and J by 3 bases, with 9 bases between them. The CDR3 has 13 amino acids. Here the CDR3 reads CASSFAVVYEQYF. The CDR3, as DNA: TGTGCCAGCAGTTTCGCAGTAGTCTACGAGCAGTACTTC.

The CDR3, as DNA: TGTGCCAGCAGCTTCGGCCACACCGGGGAGCTGTTTTTT. Its translation is CASSFGHTGELFF. J is TRBJ2-2 and V is TRBV11-2; the D is unclear. Per germline, CDR1 SGHAT and CDR2 FQNNGV. There are 13 residues in the CDR3. The V and J ends lost 3 bases and 3 bases respectively, with 5 bases between them.

The chain combines TRBV6-6 with TRBJ1-1, with 7 bases matching TRBD1. CDR1 MNHNY and CDR2 SVGAGI come from the germline V gene (reference sequence). CDR3 length: 12 residues. The trim removed 5 bases at V and 11 bases at J, leaving 8 bases unmatched. The DNA for the CDR3 is TGTGCCAGCAGTCGTGGACAGGAAGGGGCTTTCTTT. Amino acid sequence: CASSRGQEGAFF.

This clonotype was seen a few times. V gene TRBV3-1 combines with J gene TRBJ1-1, with D possibly TRBD1 on 6 matching bases. Trimming stripped 3 bases from V and 5 bases from J, with 13 bases between. This CDR3 contains 14 residues. Germline V gene data show CDR1 as LGHDT and CDR2 as YNNKEL (reference sequence). The CDR3 DNA is TGTGCCAGCAGCCACTCCGGCAGGGGAACTGAAGCTTTCTTT. It yields the protein CASSHSGRGTEAFF. Full variable domain (outside the CDR3, taken from reference TRBV3-1 and TRBJ1-1): DTAVSQTPKYLVTQMGNDKSIKCEQNLGHDTMYWYKQDSKKFLKIMFSYNNKELIINETVPNRFSPKSPDKAHLNLHINSLELGDSAVYFCASSHSGRGTEAFFGQGTRLTVV.

This clonotype was observed a few times. The chain recombines TRBV4-1 with TRBJ1-2, with TRBD1 matching 10 bases. V dropped 3 bases and J dropped 6; count of bases not matched to a gene: 10. The length of the CDR3 is 16 residues. Per the germline V gene, CDR1 is MGHRA and CDR2 is YSYEKL. In nucleotides, the CDR3 is TGCGCCAGCAGCCACCTTACCCGGGACAGGGGAGATGGCTACACCTTC. As protein: CASSHLTRDRGDGYTF.

The J gene is TRBJ1-1, the V gene TRBV7-2; D might be TRBD1 (5 bases). The CDR3 consists of 13 residues. CDR1 and CDR2 (germline): SGHTA, FQGNSA. Trimming shortened V by 1 base and J by 10 bases, and 13 bases separated the two germline ends. This CDR3 reads CASSLVGRRGAFF. The CDR3 DNA reads as TGTGCCAGCAGCTTAGTTGGCAGGAGGGGAGCTTTCTTT. The full variable domain, in which reference TRBV7-2 and TRBJ1-1 provide the parts outside the CDR3, is GAGVSQSPSNKVTEKGKDVELRCDPISGHTALYWYRQSLGQGLEFLIYFQGNSAPDKSGLPSDRFSAERTGGSVSTLTIQRTQQEDSAVYLCASSLVGRRGAFFGQGTRLTVV.

This chain connects TRBV19 to TRBJ2-1; no definite D call. The CDR3 totals 13 residues. The V end lost 9 bases, the J end lost 9 bases, and 18 bases lay between the germline ends. Germline assignment: CDR1 LNHDA and CDR2 SQIVND (reference sequence). The CDR3 spells CARKWTAVGEQFF. The CDR3 nucleotides are TGTGCCAGAAAATGGACGGCAGTGGGTGAGCAGTTCTTC. Together with reference TRBV19 and TRBJ2-1, the CDR3 gives the full variable domain: DGGITQSPKYLFRKEGQNVTLSCEQNLNHDAMYWYRQDPGQGLRLIYYSQIVNDFQKGDIAEGYSVSREKKESFPLTVTSAQKNPTAFYLCARKWTAVGEQFFGPGTRLTVL.

This clonotype has just a few counts. The chain carries TRBV10-3 and TRBJ2-7; D may be TRBD1 or TRBD2 (5 bases each). V lost 0 bases and J lost 9, with 12 bases in between. The CDR3 covers 13 residues. The V gene's germline CDR1 is ENHRY and CDR2 SYGVKD. The CDR3 is CAISESGASAQYF. The CDR3 nucleotides read TGTGCCATCAGTGAGTCCGGGGCCAGCGCGCAGTACTTC.

J is TRBJ2-2 and V is TRBV10-3; no reliable D call. Trimming removed 4 bases from V and 4 bases from J, with 7 bases in between. The germline gives CDR1 ENHRY, CDR2 SYGVKD. The CDR3 has 13 residues. The CDR3 coding sequence is TGTGCCATCAGTGTGGGTGGCACCGGGGAGCTGTTTTTT. Its protein product is CAISVGGTGELFF.

V and J are TRBV7-2 and TRBJ2-5; weak D call: TRBD2 (6 bases). Trimming left V 4 bases short and J 7 bases short, with 13 bases between. This CDR3 contains 13 residues. Germline assignment: CDR1 SGHTA and CDR2 FQGNSA. The CDR3 loop reads CASSSWEVGTQYF. As DNA, the CDR3 is TGTGCCAGCAGCTCTTGGGAGGTCGGGACCCAGTACTTC.

The chain couples TRBV4-3 to TRBJ1-4, with 12 bases fitting TRBD1. The CDR3 extends over 15 amino acids. Germline V gives CDR1 LGHNA, CDR2 YSLEER. V shed 4 bases and J 9 bases; nucleotides not matched to a gene: 6. The CDR3, as DNA: TGCGCCAGCAGCCTTACCGGGGACAGGGGGCAAAAACTGTTTTTT. The encoded protein is CASSLTGDRGQKLFF.

The J gene is TRBJ2-7, the V gene TRBV15; no definite D call. V lost 0 bases to trimming and J lost 5 bases, with 14 bases between them. Germline assignment: CDR1 LNHNV and CDR2 YYDKDF (reference sequence). This CDR3 contains 15 residues. In DNA form, the CDR3 reads TGTGCCACCAGCAGAGATCTAAGCGCGCCACACGAGCAGTACTTC. Its translation is CATSRDLSAPHEQYF.

This clonotype was detected a few times. The chain combines TRBV9 with TRBJ1-2; 11 nucleotides agree with TRBD1. The V segment lost 7 bases and the J segment 8 bases; nucleotides outside the gene matches: 16. The CDR3 is 16 amino acids. Germline V gives CDR1 SGDLS, CDR2 YYNGEE. The CDR3 nucleotides read TGTGCCAGCGGGCCCCGGGGACAGGGGGGCCGGGTCGGCTACACCTTC. This encodes CASGPRGQGGRVGYTF.